These 30 T cell receptor beta chains were all obtained from the same sample, sequenced in a study of T cells in Graves' hyperthyroidism and ophthalmopathy. RNA transcripts served as the template for amplifying TCR beta CDR3 regions. HTBI primers were employed in a first-round RT-PCR of the TCR CDR3. TCRdb reprocessed the multiplex PCR reads via MiXCR and lists one record per CDR3 protein. The sample lists about 600,000 distinct CDR3 sequences; more than 15% were seen once. The sequenced sample consisted of blood. These receptors were collected from a woman aged 40 to 50 with Graves' ophthalmopathy.

V usage is TRBV28 and J usage is TRBJ1-1; 11 bases map to TRBD1. This CDR3 comprises 14 residues. Germline V lookup: CDR1 MDHEN, CDR2 SYDVKM. J was trimmed by 6 bases and V by 4 bases; bases with no gene match: 4. The CDR3 coding sequence is TGTGCCAGCAGTTCGGGACAGGGGGGGCCTGAAGCTTTCTTT. Encoded protein: CASSSGQGGPEAFF.

The rearrangement links TRBV11-2 to TRBJ2-1; possibly TRBD2 for D (6 bases). CDR1 and CDR2 (germline): SGHAT, FQNNGV. Trimming pared 4 bases from V and 6 bases from J, leaving 19 bases between. The CDR3 runs to 16 residues. CDR3 residues: CASSSWVRDNGNEQFF. The DNA of the CDR3 is TGTGCCAGCAGCTCCTGGGTGCGGGATAACGGCAATGAGCAGTTCTTC.

This clonotype turned up a few times. At one boundary the junction diverges from the germline segment, which might be a read error. The J gene is TRBJ2-7, the V gene TRBV3-1; TRBD2 agrees at 11 bases. Germline CDR1 reads LGHDT; CDR2 reads YNNKEL (reference sequence). The CDR3 has 14 amino acids. The chain's CDR3 is CAGSSGLAGYEQYF. In nucleotides, the CDR3 is TGTGCCGGCAGCTCAGGACTAGCGGGCTACGAGCAGTACTTC.

This clonotype came up many times. The V and J genes are TRBV11-2 and TRBJ2-2, with D unresolved. Germline loops: CDR1 SGHAT, CDR2 FQNNGV. The CDR3 is 15 residues long. The V gene lost 2 bases and the J gene lost 1 base, with 8 bases spanning the gap. CDR3 nucleotides: TGTGCCAGCAGCTTATGGCTAGGGAACACCGGGGAGCTGTTTTTT. Translated, it gives CASSLWLGNTGELFF.

This clonotype was found many times. This chain joins TRBV28 and TRBJ2-7; D unresolved. In germline, CDR1 is MDHEN, CDR2 SYDVKM. The CDR3 spans 15 residues. Trimming removed 5 bases at V and 3 bases at J, with 17 bases between. The CDR3 loop is CASSNTRAANYEQYF. CDR3 coding DNA: TGTGCCAGCAGTAATACCCGGGCGGCGAACTACGAGCAGTACTTC.

This clonotype was observed a few times. The rearrangement links TRBV11-3 to TRBJ2-6; possibly TRBD1 or TRBD2 for D (5 bases each). Trimming cost V 5 bases and J 0 bases, with 11 bases left between them. CDR3 length: 16 residues. CDR1 is SGHNT and CDR2 is YENEEA in the germline V gene. Here the CDR3 DNA reads TGTGCCAGCAGCCTCGGGGACCCCTCTGGGGCCAACGTCCTGACTTTC. Translating it yields CASSLGDPSGANVLTF.

This CDR3 reads CASSPTGAPNTGELFF. CDR3 nucleotide sequence: TGTGCCAGCAGCCCGACAGGGGCTCCTAACACCGGGGAGCTGTTTTTT. The chain combines TRBV7-3 with TRBJ2-2; 8 positions match TRBD1. CDR3 length: 16 residues. Germline V CDR1 and CDR2: SGHTA, FQGTGA. V shed 5 bases and J 2 bases; nucleotides not matched to a gene: 7.

This clonotype was counted ten times or more. V usage is TRBV11-2 and J usage is TRBJ1-6, with TRBD1 matching 10 bases. In germline, CDR1 is SGHAT, CDR2 FQNNGV. The CDR3 runs to 15 residues. V lost 6 bases to trimming and J lost 9 bases; unmatched junction nucleotides: 8. The CDR3, as DNA: TGTGCCAGCAGTGGGACAGGGGCTAGGGTTTCACCCCTCCACTTT. Its translation is CASSGTGARVSPLHF.

The chain is built from TRBV10-2 and TRBJ2-1; D is unclear. This CDR3 spans 12 amino acids. Trimming left V 3 bases short and J 8 bases short, with 8 bases between. Per germline, CDR1 WSHSY and CDR2 SAAADI. CDR3 sequence: CASSDSTHEQFF. Here the CDR3 DNA reads TGCGCCAGCAGTGATTCCACCCATGAGCAGTTCTTC.

This clonotype was found once. A much larger clone lies one base from this, so it may be a read error. J is TRBJ2-7 and V is TRBV3-1, with 13 bases lining up with TRBD2. Germline V gives CDR1 LGHDT, CDR2 YNNKEL (reference sequence). The CDR3 has 15 residues. CDR3 amino acids: CASSPRLAGGHEQCF. The CDR3 nucleotides read TGTGCCAGCAGCCCTAGACTAGCGGGAGGCCACGAGCAGTGCTTC.

This clonotype was found a few times. This chain joins TRBV12-3 or TRBV12-4 and TRBJ2-3; 9 bases are shared with TRBD1. CDR3 length equals 15 residues. After removal of 6 bases from V and 2 bases from J, the junction contained 6 bases not matched to a gene. CDR3 region: CASSQDRGDTDTQYF. CDR3 nucleotides: TGTGCCAGCAGCCAAGACAGGGGGGACACAGATACGCAGTATTTT.

A word on this clonotype: This sequence may be a read error, since a much larger clone differs from it by one base. The gene calls are TRBV20-1 and TRBJ2-2; D assignment may be TRBD1 or TRBD2 (5 bases each). The CDR3 is 15 amino acids. CDR1 is DFQATT, CDR2 SNEGSKA, per germline (reference sequence). The DNA of the CDR3 is TGCAGTGCTAGAGATTCCAGGGCTGACACCGGGGAGCTGCTTTTT. Translating it yields CSARDSRADTGELLF.

This clonotype was seen at least ten times. The chain combines TRBV3-1 with TRBJ2-3, with TRBD2 matching over 9 bases. The CDR3 runs to 16 residues. The V gene's germline CDR1 is LGHDT and CDR2 YNNKEL (reference sequence). The junction had 9 bases not matched to a gene; V was cut back by 3 bases and J by 5 bases. The CDR3 DNA follows: TGTGCCAGCAGCCACAACGTAGCGGGGGCTGTAGATACGCAGTATTTT. It is translated as CASSHNVAGAVDTQYF.

The rearrangement uses TRBV5-1 and TRBJ1-4; 8 bases are a match to TRBD1. The ends lost 5 bases at V and 2 bases at J; junction bases unmatched: 8. This CDR3 is 16 amino acids long. The germline gives CDR1 SGHRS, CDR2 YFSETQ. The CDR3 spells CASRRAQGATNEKLFF. In DNA form, the CDR3 reads TGCGCCAGCAGGAGAGCCCAGGGGGCGACTAATGAAAAACTGTTTTTT.

This clonotype appeared many times. V gene TRBV20-1 combines with J gene TRBJ2-1; 7 bases match TRBD1. Per germline, CDR1 DFQATT and CDR2 SNEGSKA (reference sequence). V was pared by 3 bases and J by 8 bases, with 7 bases of the junction left unmatched. CDR3 length equals 13 residues. Here the CDR3 reads CSARGQPSDEQFF. CDR3 coding DNA: TGCAGTGCTAGGGGACAGCCCTCGGATGAGCAGTTCTTC.

This clonotype was seen ten or more times. The chain carries TRBV12-3 or TRBV12-4 and TRBJ1-5, with D unclear. The CDR3 runs to 14 residues. The germline V and J ends were trimmed by 2 bases and 3 bases, with 8 bases remaining between them. The DNA for the CDR3 is TGTGCCAGCAGTTTATTAGGGTTCAATCAGCCCCAGCATTTT. It yields the protein CASSLLGFNQPQHF.

The sample holds many counts of this clonotype. CDR3 coding DNA: TGCAGCGTTAGCGGAGCAGGGCGATACACTGAAGCTTTCTTT. Its protein product is CSVSGAGRYTEAFF. The chain couples TRBV29-1 to TRBJ1-1; D is perhaps TRBD1 (5 bases). CDR1 SQVTM and CDR2 ANQGSEA come from the germline V gene. The CDR3 has 14 amino acids. V shed 5 bases and J shed 3 bases, with 16 bases lying between them.

The chain uses TRBV3-1 and TRBJ2-7; the match to TRBD2 covers 7 bases. Germline-derived CDR1 and CDR2 are LGHDT and YNNKEL (reference sequence). This CDR3 region has 14 residues. J was trimmed by 2 bases and V by 5 bases; bases with no gene match: 6. Written as DNA, the CDR3 is TGTGCCAGCAGCGGTAGCGGGTTGACCTACGAGCAGTACTTC. Its protein product is CASSGSGLTYEQYF.

This clonotype was seen a few times. The V gene is TRBV6-1, the J gene TRBJ2-3; D uncertain. The CDR3 runs to 12 residues. Trimming cost V 8 bases and J 2 bases, with 8 bases left between them. Germline CDR1 is MNHNS and CDR2 is SASEGT. The CDR3 DNA is TGTGCCAGCCTGGGGTACACAGATACGCAGTATTTT. Amino acid sequence: CASLGYTDTQYF.

This clonotype has a handful of counts. The rearrangement links TRBV2 to TRBJ2-2; the D gene is possibly TRBD2 (5 bases). V was trimmed by 6 bases and J by 4 bases, leaving 18 bases between them. This CDR3 spans 16 amino acids. Per germline, CDR1 SNHLY and CDR2 FYNNEI. The CDR3 bases are TGTGCCAGCAGCCTACAAGGACTCGTCTCCACCGGGGAGCTGTTTTTT. It encodes CASSLQGLVSTGELFF.

V gene TRBV19 combines with J gene TRBJ2-3, with a weak D call TRBD1 (5 bases). The CDR3 has 14 amino acids. V gave up 8 bases and J gave up 4 bases, with 16 bases separating them. Germline CDR1 LNHDA, CDR2 SQIVND (reference sequence). CDR3 in amino acids: CASGAAWSADTQYF. The DNA of the CDR3 is TGTGCCAGTGGGGCAGCCTGGAGCGCAGATACGCAGTATTTT.

There are a few counts of this clonotype. The chain joins TRBV28 to TRBJ2-2; possibly TRBD1 for D (6 bases). V was clipped by 6 bases and J by 2 bases, with 13 bases between them. Germline loops: CDR1 MDHEN, CDR2 SYDVKM. The CDR3 runs to 15 residues. The CDR3 here is CASSHPGHNTGELFF. DNA for the CDR3: TGTGCCAGCAGCCACCCGGGACACAACACCGGGGAGCTGTTTTTT.

This clonotype was found a few times. The chain joins TRBV10-3 to TRBJ2-7, with D hard to call. Trimming removed 5 bases at V and 0 bases at J, with 11 bases between. Germline-derived CDR1 and CDR2 are ENHRY and SYGVKD. The CDR3 runs to 14 residues. The CDR3 nucleotides are TGTGCCATCAGTAGGAGTGAAAACTCCTACGAGCAGTACTTC. Translation: CAISRSENSYEQYF.

In this sample, this clonotype turned up many times. The chain couples TRBV5-1 to TRBJ2-1, with TRBD2 as a possible D gene (6 bases). CDR1 is SGHRS, CDR2 YFSETQ, per germline. This CDR3 comprises 16 residues. Trimming took 5 bases from V and 0 from J, leaving 15 bases between them. CDR3 nucleotide sequence: TGCGCCAGCAGGTCCTTGGGGGGAAGCTCCTACAATGAGCAGTTCTTC. Residues: CASRSLGGSSYNEQFF.

This clonotype was observed at least ten times. CDR3 loop: CASSRQGYEQFF. The CDR3 DNA reads as TGTGCCAGCAGCAGACAGGGCTATGAGCAGTTCTTC. This chain connects TRBV11-1 to TRBJ2-1, with 7 nucleotides matching TRBD1. J was trimmed by 8 bases and V by 5 bases; bases with no gene match: 3. This CDR3 is built from 12 residues. Germline loops: CDR1 SGHAT, CDR2 FQDESV (reference sequence).

In this sample, this clonotype turned up many times. A read error may produce the germline difference seen at one junction end. As DNA, the CDR3 is TGTGCGTGGAGGGGTAGGGGGAGACGATCCTACGAGCAGTACTTC. Residues: CAWRGRGRRSYEQYF. The chain uses TRBV30 and TRBJ2-7; D tentatively reads TRBD1 or TRBD2 (6 bases each). The V gene's germline CDR1 is GTSNPN and CDR2 SVGIG (reference sequence). This CDR3 is built from 15 residues. The full variable domain, in which reference TRBV30 and TRBJ2-7 provide the parts outside the CDR3, is SQTIHQWPATLVQPVGSPLSLECTVEGTSNPNLYWYRQAAGRGLQLLFYSVGIGQISSEVPQNLSASRPQDRQFILSSKKLLLSDSGFYLCAWRGRGRRSYEQYFGPGTRLTVT.

The genes are TRBV5-1 and TRBJ1-2, with TRBD1 matching over 9 bases. J was trimmed by 4 bases and V by 3 bases; bases with no gene match: 7. CDR1 and CDR2 (germline): SGHRS, YFSETQ. The CDR3 length is 15 residues. In nucleotides, the CDR3 is TGCGCCAGCAGCTGGACCGGGACAGGGACCTATGGCTACACCTTC. Protein sequence: CASSWTGTGTYGYTF.

The chain has TRBV7-2 and TRBJ2-6, with no clear D. This CDR3 is 17 amino acids long. CDR1 and CDR2 (germline): SGHTA, FQGNSA. The V and J ends lost 1 base and 1 base respectively, with 11 bases between them. CDR3: CASSLDPRKSGANVLTF. DNA of the CDR3: TGTGCCAGCAGCTTAGACCCCAGGAAATCTGGGGCCAACGTCCTGACTTTC. The whole variable domain, filled in from reference TRBV7-2 and TRBJ2-6, reads GAGVSQSPSNKVTEKGKDVELRCDPISGHTALYWYRQSLGQGLEFLIYFQGNSAPDKSGLPSDRFSAERTGGSVSTLTIQRTQQEDSAVYLCASSLDPRKSGANVLTFGAGSRLTVL.

This chain links TRBV7-2 with TRBJ2-7; D gene uncertain. From germline, CDR1 is SGHTA and CDR2 FQGNSA. Trimming removed 6 bases at V and 5 bases at J, with 14 bases between. CDR3 size: 13 residues. CDR3 DNA: TGTGCCAGCAGTCCAACCCCAGCGAACGAGCAGTACTTC. Translating gives CASSPTPANEQYF.

This clonotype was observed many times. V and J are TRBV6-5 and TRBJ2-7, with D perhaps matching TRBD2 (6 bases). The ends were cut back, 0 bases at V and 7 bases at J, with 10 bases in the middle. Per germline, CDR1 MNHEY and CDR2 SVGAGI. This CDR3 comprises 13 residues. Here the CDR3 DNA reads TGTGCCAGCAGTTACTCGGAGAGCGGGGAGCAGTACTTC. Its protein is CASSYSESGEQYF.